Below, 3 T cell receptor beta chains from the same sample are listed, as sequenced in a study of cytomegalovirus exposure and HLA in healthy donors. 60 Vbeta and 13 Jbeta primers were used in PCR. The data were produced by immunoSEQ multiplex PCR, yet TCRdb's version contains in-frame clones alone and is incomplete. The sample carries about 140,000 clones, over 70% recorded once. The material sequenced was PBMCs. These receptors came from a man aged 18-30 years in good health and CMV-seronegative.

The V and J genes are TRBV6-6 and TRBJ2-7; possibly TRBD2 for D (6 bases). CDR1 and CDR2 from the germline V gene are MNHNY and SVGAGI (reference sequence). V was shortened by 10 bases and J by 1 base, with 11 bases between the two germline ends. The CDR3 has 12 amino acids. The CDR3 is CAIKEGSYEQYF. The CDR3 DNA is TGTGCCATAAAGGAGGGTTCCTACGAGCAGTACTTC.

This chain uses TRBV7-2 with TRBJ2-4, with D unresolved. Germline V gives CDR1 SGHTA, CDR2 FQGNSA. The CDR3 is 14 amino acids. V lost 1 base to trimming and J lost 12 bases, with 16 bases between them. The CDR3 spells CASSLVLTGLPQYF. The CDR3, as DNA: TGTGCCAGCAGCTTAGTGTTAACCGGGTTGCCTCAGTACTTC.

The count of this clone is one. The chain links TRBV6-5 to TRBJ1-1; 7 bases line up with TRBD1. The CDR3 has 16 residues. Looked up from germline, CDR1 is MNHEY and CDR2 is SVGAGI. V trimming: 2 bases; J trimming: 5 bases; junction bases outside the gene matches: 11. The chain's CDR3 is CASSYLSQGGGTEAFF. CDR3 nucleotides: TGTGCCAGCAGTTACCTATCCCAGGGGGGAGGTACTGAAGCTTTCTTT.